Following are 18 T cell receptor beta chains from one sample sequenced in a study of CD8 T cells in ankylosing spondylitis. MiXCR, applied by TCRdb to the 5' RACE reads, yields one record per CDR3 protein. The repertoire has around 280,000 distinct CDR3 sequences, roughly 20% of them found once; the top ten carry 7.5% to 9.5%. The specimen sequenced was blood, either unsorted or a sorted T cell fraction (not recorded which). All receptors derive from a male donor with ankylosing spondylitis or in good health (not recorded which).

In this sample, this clonotype turned up once. This chain joins TRBV28 and TRBJ2-2; no reliable D call. The CDR3 is made up of 13 amino acids. V lost 6 bases and J lost 0, with 5 bases in between. Germline CDR1 MDHEN, CDR2 SYDVKM. CDR3 DNA sequence: TGTGCCAGCAGGAGCACGAACACCGGGGAGCTGTTTTTT. Its protein product is CASRSTNTGELFF.

This clonotype was observed a few times. This chain's CDR3 is CASSQLFGTANTEAFF. CDR3 coding DNA: TGCGCCAGCAGCCAACTCTTCGGGACAGCGAACACTGAAGCTTTCTTT. The V gene is TRBV4-1, the J gene TRBJ1-1; 7 bases map to TRBD1. CDR1 and CDR2 (germline): MGHRA, YSYEKL. Losses at the gene ends were 2 bases for V and 1 base for J; bases not matched to a gene: 7. This CDR3 has 16 residues.

This clonotype appeared a few times. At one boundary the junction diverges from the germline segment, which might be a read error. This sequence joins TRBV20-1 and TRBJ1-1; weak D call: TRBD1 (5 bases). The CDR3 is 10 residues long. Germline V CDR1 and CDR2: DFQATT, SNEGSKA (reference sequence). CDR3 residues: CRGGDTEAFF. CDR3 sequence (DNA): TGTCGAGGAGGGGACACTGAAGCTTTCTTT.

V is TRBV29-1 and J is TRBJ1-1, with D unresolved. The CDR3 contains 11 residues. Trimming removed 5 bases from V and 2 bases from J, with 6 bases in between. Germline V CDR1 and CDR2: SQVTM, ANQGSEA. This CDR3 reads CSVPANTEAFF. DNA of the CDR3: TGCAGCGTTCCGGCAAACACTGAAGCTTTCTTT.

This clonotype occurred a few times. V is TRBV5-1 and J is TRBJ2-2, with 10 bases aligning to TRBD1. Germline CDR1 and CDR2: SGHRS and YFSETQ. The CDR3 spans 15 residues. The J segment lost 5 bases and the V segment lost 4 bases, leaving 5 bases of the junction unmatched. The CDR3 sequence: CASSMGQGFTGELFF. The CDR3 coding sequence is TGCGCCAGCAGCATGGGACAGGGGTTTACCGGGGAGCTGTTTTTT.

This chain links TRBV7-6 with TRBJ1-6; 8 nucleotides agree with TRBD1. The CDR3 totals 17 residues. V gave up 4 bases and J gave up 10 bases; unmatched junction bases: 15. Germline-derived CDR1 and CDR2 are SGHVS and FNYEAQ. CDR3 bases: TGTGCCAGCAGCTCAGGAGAGACAGGGGAGAGGAACTCACCCCTCCACTTT. The encoded protein is CASSSGETGERNSPLHF.

This clonotype showed up many times. J is TRBJ1-5 and V is TRBV10-3, with D perhaps matching TRBD1 (5 bases). The CDR3 has 14 residues. CDR1 ENHRY and CDR2 SYGVKD come from the germline V gene. V gave up 0 bases and J gave up 4 bases, with 7 bases separating them. The CDR3 coding sequence is TGTGCCATCAGTGAGTCCGGGGGTAATCAGCCCCAGCATTTT. Translation gives CAISESGGNQPQHF.

This chain connects TRBV12-3 or TRBV12-4 to TRBJ2-3; 14 bases line up with TRBD2. This CDR3 is 17 amino acids long. Germline trimming cut 6 bases from V and 3 bases from J; bases unmatched to any gene: 8. CDR3 loop: CASRLSGTSGRTDTQYF. The CDR3 coding sequence is TGTGCCAGCAGACTTTCCGGGACTAGCGGGAGAACAGATACGCAGTATTTT.

CDR3 residues: CASSPTTGNTGELFF. In DNA, the CDR3 is TGTGCCAGCAGCCCAACGACAGGGAACACCGGGGAGCTGTTTTTT. The rearrangement joins TRBV4-2 to TRBJ2-2, with D possibly TRBD1 on 6 matching bases. Trimming stripped 4 bases from V and 1 base from J, with 10 bases between. Germline V gene lookup returns CDR1 LGHNA and CDR2 YNFKEQ. This CDR3 comprises 15 residues.

The chain uses TRBV24-1 and TRBJ2-3, with 7 bases lining up with TRBD1. V trimming: 9 bases; J trimming: 4 bases; junction bases outside the gene matches: 6. The CDR3 extends over 13 amino acids. Germline CDR1 reads KGHDR; CDR2 reads SFDVKD. CDR3 DNA: TGTGCCACCTGGGACAGCGAGGCAGATACGCAGTATTTT. Its protein product is CATWDSEADTQYF.

This clonotype was detected only a few times. The J gene is TRBJ2-3, the V gene TRBV12-3 or TRBV12-4, with D possibly being TRBD1 or TRBD2 (7 bases each). The CDR3 runs to 15 residues. Trimming took 0 bases from V and 4 from J, leaving 11 bases between them. DNA for the CDR3: TGTGCCAGCAGTTTAGCTGCAGGGGGGGCAGATACGCAGTATTTT. It yields the protein CASSLAAGGADTQYF.

The chain couples TRBV12-3 or TRBV12-4 to TRBJ1-5; D perhaps matches TRBD1 (6 bases). The CDR3 consists of 14 residues. Trimming stripped 6 bases from V and 7 bases from J, with 16 bases between. CDR3 amino acids: CASSRGGGWQPQHF. CDR3 nucleotide sequence: TGTGCCAGCAGCAGAGGGGGGGGCTGGCAGCCCCAGCATTTT.

This clonotype turned up a few times. The chain has TRBV5-1 and TRBJ2-5; D unresolved. Trimming removed 4 bases at V and 0 bases at J, with 19 bases between. The CDR3 covers 17 residues. From germline, CDR1 is SGHRS and CDR2 YFSETQ. For the CDR3, the DNA is TGCGCCAGCAGCGCCGCCCCCACAGAGTCGTACCAAGAGACCCAGTACTTC. Amino acid sequence: CASSAAPTESYQETQYF.

The table lists this clonotype with a count of one. V and J are TRBV10-3 and TRBJ2-1; the match to TRBD1 covers 8 bases. The CDR3 loop spans 16 amino acids. Germline assignment: CDR1 ENHRY and CDR2 SYGVKD. Unmatched junction bases numbered 7, after V lost 5 bases and J lost 1 base. The CDR3, as DNA: TGTGCCATCAGTCCCGGGACAGGCAATTCCTACAATGAGCAGTTCTTC. It translates to CAISPGTGNSYNEQFF.

This clonotype was counted only a few times. J is TRBJ2-2 and V is TRBV5-1, with unresolved D. V lost 2 bases and J lost 3, with 11 bases in between. The CDR3 is 15 amino acids. The germline V gene has CDR1 SGHRS and CDR2 YFSETQ. Here the CDR3 reads CASSLRQLDTGELFF. The CDR3 nucleotides are TGCGCCAGCAGCTTAAGGCAGCTAGACACCGGGGAGCTGTTTTTT.

The chain recombines TRBV7-3 with TRBJ1-4; a possible D gene is TRBD1 (5 bases). CDR1 is SGHTA, CDR2 FQGTGA, per germline. V was pared by 3 bases and J by 4 bases, with 12 bases between. This CDR3 has 15 amino acids. CDR3 sequence reads: CASSFTQGSNEKLFF. CDR3 in DNA: TGTGCCAGCAGCTTCACGCAGGGAAGTAATGAAAAACTGTTTTTT. The variable domain in full, completed from reference TRBV7-3 and TRBJ1-4, reads GAGVSQTPSNKVTEKGKYVELRCDPISGHTALYWYRQSLGQGPEFLIYFQGTGAADDSGLPNDRFFAVRPEGSVSTLKIQRTERGDSAVYLCASSFTQGSNEKLFFGSGTQLSVL.

At least ten counts were recorded for this clonotype. V gene TRBV5-1 combines with J gene TRBJ2-1; 10 nucleotides match TRBD1. V trimming: 4 bases; J trimming: 11 bases; junction bases outside the gene matches: 6. The CDR3 spans 13 residues. CDR1 and CDR2 (germline): SGHRS, YFSETQ. CDR3 sequence: CASSTGQGSKQFF. The CDR3 DNA follows: TGCGCCAGCAGCACGGGACAGGGGAGTAAGCAGTTCTTC.

On this clonotype: One end of the junction does not line up with germline, which may come from a read error. The chain has TRBV24-1 and TRBJ1-4; 7 positions match TRBD1. CDR1 and CDR2 (germline): KGHDR, SFDVKD. The CDR3 is 15 amino acids. The CDR3 sequence is CATRENGQVEKKNCF. In DNA, the CDR3 is TGTGCCACCAGAGAAAACGGACAGGTCGAAAAGAAAAACTGTTTT.